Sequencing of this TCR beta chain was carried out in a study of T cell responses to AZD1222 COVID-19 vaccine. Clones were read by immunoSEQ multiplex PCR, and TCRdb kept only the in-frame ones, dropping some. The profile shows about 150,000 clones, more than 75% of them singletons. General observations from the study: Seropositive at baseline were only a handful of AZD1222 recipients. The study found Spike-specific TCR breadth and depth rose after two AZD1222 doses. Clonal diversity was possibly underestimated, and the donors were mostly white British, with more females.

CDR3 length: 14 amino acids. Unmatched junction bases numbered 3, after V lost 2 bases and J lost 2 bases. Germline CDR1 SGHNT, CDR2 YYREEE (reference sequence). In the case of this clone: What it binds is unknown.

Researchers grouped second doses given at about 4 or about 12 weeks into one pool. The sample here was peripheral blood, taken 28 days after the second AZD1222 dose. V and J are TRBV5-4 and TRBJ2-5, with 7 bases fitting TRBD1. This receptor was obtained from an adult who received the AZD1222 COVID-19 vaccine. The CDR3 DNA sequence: TGTGCCAGCAGCTTCAGACAGGGACAAGAGACCCAGTACTTC. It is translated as CASSFRQGQETQYF.